This TCR beta chain was sequenced for a study of CD8 T cells in ankylosing spondylitis. CDR3 length: 15 amino acids. V gave up 5 bases and J gave up 4 bases, with 17 bases separating them. CDR1 is MNHEY and CDR2 is SMNVEV in the germline V gene (reference sequence). This clonotype has only a few counts. The target antigen is unknown. Whole-study findings and limits: The study identified a TCR beta motif of under 10 highly homologous variants that appeared characteristic of ankylosing spondylitis blood.

TCRdb redid the calling of the 5' RACE reads with MiXCR, one entry per CDR3 protein. The data show 190,000 or so distinct CDR3 sequences, roughly 12% seen once. The V and J genes are TRBV27 and TRBJ1-1; maybe TRBD1 (6 bases). The sequence came from a male donor with ankylosing spondylitis or in good health (not recorded which). Sequencing was carried out using blood, either unsorted or a sorted T cell fraction (not recorded which). CDR3 bases: TGTGCCAGCAGTCCCCGGTGGGGGGGCGGCACTGAAGCTTTCTTT. It translates to CASSPRWGGGTEAFF.